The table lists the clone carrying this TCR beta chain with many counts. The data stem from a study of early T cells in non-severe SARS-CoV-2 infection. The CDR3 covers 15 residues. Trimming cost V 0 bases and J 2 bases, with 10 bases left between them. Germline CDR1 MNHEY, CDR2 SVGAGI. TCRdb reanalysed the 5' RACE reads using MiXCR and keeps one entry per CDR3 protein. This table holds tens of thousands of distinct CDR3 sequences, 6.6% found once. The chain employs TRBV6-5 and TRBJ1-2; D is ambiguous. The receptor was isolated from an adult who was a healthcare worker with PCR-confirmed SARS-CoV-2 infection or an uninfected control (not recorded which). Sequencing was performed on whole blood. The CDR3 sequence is CASSYSGVGNYGYTF. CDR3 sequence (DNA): TGTGCCAGCAGTTACTCCGGGGTAGGGAACTATGGCTACACCTTC.